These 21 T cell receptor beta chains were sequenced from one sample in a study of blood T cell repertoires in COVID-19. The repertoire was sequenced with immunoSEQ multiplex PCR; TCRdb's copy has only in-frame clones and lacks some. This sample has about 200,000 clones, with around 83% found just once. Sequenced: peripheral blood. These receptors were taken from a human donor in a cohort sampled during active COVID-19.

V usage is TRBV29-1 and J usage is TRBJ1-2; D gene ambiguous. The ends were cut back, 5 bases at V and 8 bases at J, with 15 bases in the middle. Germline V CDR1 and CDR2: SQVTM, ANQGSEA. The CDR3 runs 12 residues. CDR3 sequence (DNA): TGCAGCGTTATTATTGGAGCGCGAGGCTACACCTTC. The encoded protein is CSVIIGARGYTF.

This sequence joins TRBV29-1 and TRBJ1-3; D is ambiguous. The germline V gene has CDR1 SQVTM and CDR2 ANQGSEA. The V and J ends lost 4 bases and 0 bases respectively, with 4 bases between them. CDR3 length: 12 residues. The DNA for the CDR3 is TGCAGCGTTGCTTTCTCTGGAAACACCATATATTTT. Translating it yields CSVAFSGNTIYF.

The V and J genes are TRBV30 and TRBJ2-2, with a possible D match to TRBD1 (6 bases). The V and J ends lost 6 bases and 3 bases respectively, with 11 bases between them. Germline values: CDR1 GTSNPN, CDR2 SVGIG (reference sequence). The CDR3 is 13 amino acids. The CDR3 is CACRTVYTGELFF. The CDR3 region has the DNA TGTGCCTGTCGGACAGTCTACACCGGGGAGCTGTTTTTT.

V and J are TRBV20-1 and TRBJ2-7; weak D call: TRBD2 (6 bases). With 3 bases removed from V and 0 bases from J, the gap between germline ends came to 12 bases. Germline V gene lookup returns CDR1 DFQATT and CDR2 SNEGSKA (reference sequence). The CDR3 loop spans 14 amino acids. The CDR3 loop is CSASGLPPSYEQYF. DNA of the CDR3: TGCAGTGCTAGTGGACTACCCCCCTCCTACGAGCAGTACTTC.

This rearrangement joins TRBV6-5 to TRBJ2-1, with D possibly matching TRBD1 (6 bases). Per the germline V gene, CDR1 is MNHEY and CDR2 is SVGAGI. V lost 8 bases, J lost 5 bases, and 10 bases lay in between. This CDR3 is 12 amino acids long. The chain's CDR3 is CASARGNNEQFF. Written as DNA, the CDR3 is TGTGCCAGCGCTAGGGGGAACAATGAGCAGTTCTTC.

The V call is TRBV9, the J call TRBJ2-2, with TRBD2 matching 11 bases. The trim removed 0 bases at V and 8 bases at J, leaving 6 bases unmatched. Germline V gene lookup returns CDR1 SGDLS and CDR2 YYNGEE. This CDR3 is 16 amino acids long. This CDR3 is CASSVAPTSGSGELFF. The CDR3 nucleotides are TGTGCCAGCAGCGTAGCTCCCACTAGCGGGAGTGGGGAGCTGTTTTTT.

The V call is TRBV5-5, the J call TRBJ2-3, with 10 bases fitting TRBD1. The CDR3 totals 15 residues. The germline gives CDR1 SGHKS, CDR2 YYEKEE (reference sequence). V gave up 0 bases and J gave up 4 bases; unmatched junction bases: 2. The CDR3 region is CASSLAGQGADTQYF. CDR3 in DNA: TGTGCCAGCAGCTTGGCCGGACAGGGGGCAGATACGCAGTATTTT.

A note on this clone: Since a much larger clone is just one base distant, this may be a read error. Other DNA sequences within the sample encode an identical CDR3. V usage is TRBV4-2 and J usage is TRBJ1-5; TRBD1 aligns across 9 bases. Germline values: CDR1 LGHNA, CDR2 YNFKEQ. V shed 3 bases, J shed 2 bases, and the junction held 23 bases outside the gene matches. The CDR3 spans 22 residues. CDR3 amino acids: CASSQGAWGWTGEGMGNQPQHF. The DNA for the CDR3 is TGTGCCAGCAGCCAGGGAGCGTGGGGGTGGACAGGGGAGGGCATGGGCAATCAGCCCCAGCATTTT.

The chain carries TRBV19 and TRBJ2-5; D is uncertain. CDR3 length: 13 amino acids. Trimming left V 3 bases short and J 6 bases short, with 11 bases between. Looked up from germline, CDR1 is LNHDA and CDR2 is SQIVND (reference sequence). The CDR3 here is CASSIALGQTQYF. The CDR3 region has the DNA TGTGCCAGTAGTATTGCCCTAGGCCAGACCCAGTACTTC.

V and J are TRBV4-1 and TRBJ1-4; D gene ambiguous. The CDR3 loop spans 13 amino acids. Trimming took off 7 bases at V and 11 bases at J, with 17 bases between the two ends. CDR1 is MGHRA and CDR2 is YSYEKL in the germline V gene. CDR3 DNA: TGCGCCAGCACGCCTGACGGGGTAGGCAAACTGTTTTTT. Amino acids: CASTPDGVGKLFF.

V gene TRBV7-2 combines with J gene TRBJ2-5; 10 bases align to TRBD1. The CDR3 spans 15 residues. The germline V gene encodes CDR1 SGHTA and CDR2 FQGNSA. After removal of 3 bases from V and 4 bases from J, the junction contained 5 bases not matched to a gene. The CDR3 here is CASSFAGTGVETQYF. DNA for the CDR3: TGTGCCAGCAGCTTTGCCGGGACAGGGGTAGAGACCCAGTACTTC.

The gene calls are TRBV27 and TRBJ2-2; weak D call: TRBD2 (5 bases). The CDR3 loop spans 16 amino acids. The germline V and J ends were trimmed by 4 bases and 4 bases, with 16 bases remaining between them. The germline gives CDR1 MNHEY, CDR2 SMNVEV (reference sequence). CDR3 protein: CASSSLFGLSTGELFF. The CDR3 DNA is TGTGCCAGCAGTTCCCTCTTCGGACTCAGCACCGGGGAGCTGTTTTTT.

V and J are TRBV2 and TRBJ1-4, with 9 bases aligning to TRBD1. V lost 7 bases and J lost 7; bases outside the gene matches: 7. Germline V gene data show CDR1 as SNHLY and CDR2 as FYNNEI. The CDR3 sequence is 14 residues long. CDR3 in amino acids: CASKRTGAGEKLFF. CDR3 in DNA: TGTGCCAGCAAGAGGACAGGGGCCGGTGAAAAACTGTTTTTT. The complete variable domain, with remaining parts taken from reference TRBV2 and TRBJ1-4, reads EPEVTQTPSHQVTQMGQEVILRCVPISNHLYFYWYRQILGQKVEFLVSFYNNEISEKSEIFDDQFSVERPDGSNFTLKIRSTKLEDSAMYFCASKRTGAGEKLFFGSGTQLSVL.

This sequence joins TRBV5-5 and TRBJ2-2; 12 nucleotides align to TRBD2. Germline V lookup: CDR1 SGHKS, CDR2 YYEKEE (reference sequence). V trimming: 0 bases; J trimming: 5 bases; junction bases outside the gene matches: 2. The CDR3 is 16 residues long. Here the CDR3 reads CASSLVLAGGTGELFF. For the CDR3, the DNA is TGTGCCAGCAGCTTGGTTCTAGCGGGAGGGACCGGGGAGCTGTTTTTT.

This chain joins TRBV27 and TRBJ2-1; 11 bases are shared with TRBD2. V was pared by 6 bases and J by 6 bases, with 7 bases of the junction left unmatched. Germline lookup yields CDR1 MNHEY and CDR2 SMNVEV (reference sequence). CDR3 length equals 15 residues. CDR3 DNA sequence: TGTGCCAGCAGAAGACTAGCGGGATGGATCAATGAGCAGTTCTTC. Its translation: CASRRLAGWINEQFF.

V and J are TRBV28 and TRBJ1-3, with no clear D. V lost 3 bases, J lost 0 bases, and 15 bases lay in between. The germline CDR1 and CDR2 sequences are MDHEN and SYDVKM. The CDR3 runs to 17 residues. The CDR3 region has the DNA TGTGCCAGCAGTTTCCAGTCGTTGTCCAGCTCTGGAAACACCATATATTTT. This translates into CASSFQSLSSSGNTIYF. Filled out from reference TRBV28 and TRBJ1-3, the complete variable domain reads DVKVTQSSRYLVKRTGEKVFLECVQDMDHENMFWYRQDPGLGLRLIYFSYDVKMKEKGDIPEGYSVSREKKERFSLILESASTNQTSMYLCASSFQSLSSSGNTIYFGEGSWLTVV.

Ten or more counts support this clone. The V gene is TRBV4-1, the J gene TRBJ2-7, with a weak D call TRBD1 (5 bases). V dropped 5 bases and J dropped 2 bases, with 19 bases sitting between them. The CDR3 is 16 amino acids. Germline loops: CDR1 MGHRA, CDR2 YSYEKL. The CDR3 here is CASSALGAVTPYEQYF. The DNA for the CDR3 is TGCGCCAGCAGCGCGCTAGGGGCCGTTACCCCCTACGAGCAGTACTTC.

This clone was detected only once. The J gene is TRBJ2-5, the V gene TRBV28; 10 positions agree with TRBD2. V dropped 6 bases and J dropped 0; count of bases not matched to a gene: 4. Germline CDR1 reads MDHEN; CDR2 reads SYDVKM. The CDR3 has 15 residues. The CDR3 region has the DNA TGTGCCAGCAGCCTGGGACTAGCGCACCAAGAGACCCAGTACTTC. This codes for CASSLGLAHQETQYF.

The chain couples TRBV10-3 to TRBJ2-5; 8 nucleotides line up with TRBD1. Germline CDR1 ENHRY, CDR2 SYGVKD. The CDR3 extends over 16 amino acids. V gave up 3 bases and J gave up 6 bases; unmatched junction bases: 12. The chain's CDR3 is CAISEGQGLVIKTQYF. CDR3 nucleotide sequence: TGTGCCATCAGTGAAGGACAGGGTCTGGTTATAAAGACCCAGTACTTC.

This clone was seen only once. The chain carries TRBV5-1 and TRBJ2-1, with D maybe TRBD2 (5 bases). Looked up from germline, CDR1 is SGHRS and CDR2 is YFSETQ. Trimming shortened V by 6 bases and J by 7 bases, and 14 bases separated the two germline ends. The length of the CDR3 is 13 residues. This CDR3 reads CASTTGIRNEQFF. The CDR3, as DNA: TGCGCCAGCACGACCGGGATCCGAAATGAGCAGTTCTTC.

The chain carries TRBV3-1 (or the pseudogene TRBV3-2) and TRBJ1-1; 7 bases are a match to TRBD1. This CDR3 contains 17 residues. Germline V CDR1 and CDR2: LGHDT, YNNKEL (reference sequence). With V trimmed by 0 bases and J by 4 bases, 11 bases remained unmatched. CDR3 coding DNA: TGTGCCAGCAGCCAAGAATGGGTGACAGGGAGGAGCACTGAAGCTTTCTTT. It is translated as CASSQEWVTGRSTEAFF.